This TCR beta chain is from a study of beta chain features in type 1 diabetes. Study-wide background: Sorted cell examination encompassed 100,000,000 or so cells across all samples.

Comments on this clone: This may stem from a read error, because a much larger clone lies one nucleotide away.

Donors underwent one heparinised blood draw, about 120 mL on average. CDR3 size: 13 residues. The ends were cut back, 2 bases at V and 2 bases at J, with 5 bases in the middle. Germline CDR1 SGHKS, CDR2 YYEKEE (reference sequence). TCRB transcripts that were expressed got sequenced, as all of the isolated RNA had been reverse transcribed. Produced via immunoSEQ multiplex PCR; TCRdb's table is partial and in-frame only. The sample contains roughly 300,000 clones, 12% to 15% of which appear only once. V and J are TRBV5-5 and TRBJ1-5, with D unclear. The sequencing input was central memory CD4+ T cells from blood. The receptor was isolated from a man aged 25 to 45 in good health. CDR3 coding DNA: TGTGCCAGCAGCTTTCAGGGCAATCAGCCCCAGCATTTT. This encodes CASSFQGNQPQHF.